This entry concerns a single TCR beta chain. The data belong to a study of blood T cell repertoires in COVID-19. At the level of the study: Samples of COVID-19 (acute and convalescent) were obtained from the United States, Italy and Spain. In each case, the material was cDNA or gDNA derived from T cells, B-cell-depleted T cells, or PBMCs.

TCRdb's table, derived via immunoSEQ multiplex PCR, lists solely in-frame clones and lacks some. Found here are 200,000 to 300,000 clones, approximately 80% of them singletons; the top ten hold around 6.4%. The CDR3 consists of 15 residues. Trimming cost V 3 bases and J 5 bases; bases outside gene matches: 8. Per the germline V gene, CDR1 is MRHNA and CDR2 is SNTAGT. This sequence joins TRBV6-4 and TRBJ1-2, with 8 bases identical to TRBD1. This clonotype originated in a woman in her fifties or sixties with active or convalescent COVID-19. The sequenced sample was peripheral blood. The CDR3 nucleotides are TGTGCCAGCAGTGATATGCCAGGGGGCGGTTATGGCTACACCTTC. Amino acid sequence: CASSDMPGGGYGYTF.